This T cell receptor (beta chain) appears in the sequencing data of a study of shared clonotypes between healthy human individuals. Trimming took off 3 bases at V and 0 bases at J, with 15 bases between the two ends. The length of the CDR3 is 17 residues. From germline, CDR1 is SSHAT and CDR2 FNYEAQ (reference sequence). Libraries were prepared by immunoSEQ multiplex PCR; TCRdb keeps only in-frame clonotypes and omits some of them. Of about 1.1 million clones in the sample, 70% to 80% were seen once. The receptor comes from a man aged 18 to 29 in good health. Some clones in this sample may be carry-over from other donors' samples. The V call is TRBV7-7, the J call TRBJ1-3; D ambiguous. The sample consisted of memory CD4+ T cells from PBMCs. Subset noted: CD45RA-negative fraction. The CDR3, as DNA: TGTGCCAGCAGCTTCGAGGGATTGAAATACTCTGGAAACACCATATATTTT. Protein: CASSFEGLKYSGNTIYF.